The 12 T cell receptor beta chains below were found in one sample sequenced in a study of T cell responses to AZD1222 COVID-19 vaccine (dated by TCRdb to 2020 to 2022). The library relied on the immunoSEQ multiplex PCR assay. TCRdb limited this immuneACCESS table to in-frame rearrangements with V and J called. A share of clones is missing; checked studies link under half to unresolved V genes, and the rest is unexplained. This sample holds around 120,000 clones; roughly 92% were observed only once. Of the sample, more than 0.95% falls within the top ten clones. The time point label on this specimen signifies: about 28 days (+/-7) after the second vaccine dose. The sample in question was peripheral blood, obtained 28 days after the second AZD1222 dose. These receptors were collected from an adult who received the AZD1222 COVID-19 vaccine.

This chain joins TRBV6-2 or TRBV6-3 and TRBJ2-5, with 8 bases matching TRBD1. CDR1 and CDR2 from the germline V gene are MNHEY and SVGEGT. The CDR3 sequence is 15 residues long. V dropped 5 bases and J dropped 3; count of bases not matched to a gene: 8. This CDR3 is CASSTRQGWKETQYF. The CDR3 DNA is TGTGCCAGCAGTACCAGACAGGGGTGGAAAGAGACCCAGTACTTC.

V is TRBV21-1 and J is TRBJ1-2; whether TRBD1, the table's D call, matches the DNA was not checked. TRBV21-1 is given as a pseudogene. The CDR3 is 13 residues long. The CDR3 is CASTRTGPYGYTF. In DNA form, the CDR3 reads TGTGCCAGCACCCGGACAGGACCTTATGGCTACACCTTC.

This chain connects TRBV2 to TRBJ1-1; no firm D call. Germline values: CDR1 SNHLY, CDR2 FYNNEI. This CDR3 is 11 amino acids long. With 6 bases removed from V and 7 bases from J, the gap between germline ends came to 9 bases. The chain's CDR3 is CASSAFFEAFF. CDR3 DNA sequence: TGTGCCAGCAGCGCTTTCTTTGAAGCTTTCTTT.

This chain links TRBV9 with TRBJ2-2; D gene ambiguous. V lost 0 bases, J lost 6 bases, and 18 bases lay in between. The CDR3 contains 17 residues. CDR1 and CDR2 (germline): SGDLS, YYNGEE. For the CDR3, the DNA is TGTGCCAGCAGCGTAGATTGGTGGGGTGGAACTGCCGGGGAGCTGTTTTTT. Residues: CASSVDWWGGTAGELFF.

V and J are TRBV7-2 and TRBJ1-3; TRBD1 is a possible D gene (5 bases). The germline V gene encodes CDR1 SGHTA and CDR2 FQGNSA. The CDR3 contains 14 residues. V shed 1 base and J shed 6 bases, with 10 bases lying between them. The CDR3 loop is CASSLGQGLNTIYF. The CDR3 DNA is TGTGCCAGCAGCTTAGGGCAGGGTTTAAACACCATATATTTT.

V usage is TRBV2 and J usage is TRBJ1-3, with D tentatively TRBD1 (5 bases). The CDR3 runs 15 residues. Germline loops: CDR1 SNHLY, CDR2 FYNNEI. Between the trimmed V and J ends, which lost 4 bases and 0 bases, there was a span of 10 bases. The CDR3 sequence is CASSAGGDSGNTIYF. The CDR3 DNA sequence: TGTGCCAGCAGTGCGGGGGGGGACTCTGGAAACACCATATATTTT.

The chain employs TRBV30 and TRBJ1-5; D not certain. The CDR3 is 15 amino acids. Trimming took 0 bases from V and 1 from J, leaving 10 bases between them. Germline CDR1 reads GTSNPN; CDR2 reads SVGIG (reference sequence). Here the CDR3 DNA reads TGTGCCTGGAGTGTTGGGCAGAAGAGCAATCAGCCCCAGCATTTT. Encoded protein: CAWSVGQKSNQPQHF.

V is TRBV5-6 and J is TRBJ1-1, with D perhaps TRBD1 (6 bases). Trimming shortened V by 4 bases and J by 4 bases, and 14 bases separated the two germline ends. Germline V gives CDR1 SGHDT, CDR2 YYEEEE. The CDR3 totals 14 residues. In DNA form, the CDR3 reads TGTGCCAGCAGCCTAGGCACAGGGATCACTGAAGCTTTCTTT. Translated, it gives CASSLGTGITEAFF.

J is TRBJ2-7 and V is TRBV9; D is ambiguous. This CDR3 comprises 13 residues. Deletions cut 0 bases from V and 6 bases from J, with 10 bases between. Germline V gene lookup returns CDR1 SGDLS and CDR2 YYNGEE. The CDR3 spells CASSVGGSSEQYF. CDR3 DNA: TGTGCCAGCAGCGTAGGGGGAAGTTCCGAGCAGTACTTC.

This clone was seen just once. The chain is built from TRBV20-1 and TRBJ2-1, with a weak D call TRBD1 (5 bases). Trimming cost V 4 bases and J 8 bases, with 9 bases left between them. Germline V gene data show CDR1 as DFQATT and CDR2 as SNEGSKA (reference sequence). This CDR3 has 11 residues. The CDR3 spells CSATRGYEQFF. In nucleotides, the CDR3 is TGCAGTGCTACTAGGGGATATGAGCAGTTCTTC.

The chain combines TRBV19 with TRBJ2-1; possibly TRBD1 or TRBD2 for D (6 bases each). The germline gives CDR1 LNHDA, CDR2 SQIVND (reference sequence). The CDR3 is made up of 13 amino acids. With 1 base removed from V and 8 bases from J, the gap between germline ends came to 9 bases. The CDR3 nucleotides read TGTGCCAGTAGTATAGTCGGGGGCCATGAGCAGTTCTTC. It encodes CASSIVGGHEQFF.

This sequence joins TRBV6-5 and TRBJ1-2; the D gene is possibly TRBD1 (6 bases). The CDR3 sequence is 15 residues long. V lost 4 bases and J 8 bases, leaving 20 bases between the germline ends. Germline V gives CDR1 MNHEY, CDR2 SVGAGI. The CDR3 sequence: CASSLEVGAAGGYTF. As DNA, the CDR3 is TGTGCCAGCAGTTTAGAGGTGGGGGCAGCTGGAGGCTACACCTTC.